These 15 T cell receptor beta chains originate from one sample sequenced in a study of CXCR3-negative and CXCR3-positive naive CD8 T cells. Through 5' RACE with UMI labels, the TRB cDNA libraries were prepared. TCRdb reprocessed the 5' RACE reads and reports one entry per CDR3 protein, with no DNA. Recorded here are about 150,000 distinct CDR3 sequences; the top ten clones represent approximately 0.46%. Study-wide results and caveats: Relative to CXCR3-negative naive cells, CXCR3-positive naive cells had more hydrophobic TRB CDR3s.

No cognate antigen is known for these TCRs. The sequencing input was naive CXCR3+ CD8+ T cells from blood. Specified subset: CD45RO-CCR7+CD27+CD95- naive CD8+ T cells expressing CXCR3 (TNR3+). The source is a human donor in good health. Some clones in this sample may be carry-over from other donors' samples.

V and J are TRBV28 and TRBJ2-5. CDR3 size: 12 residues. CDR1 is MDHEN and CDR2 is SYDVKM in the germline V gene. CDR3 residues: CASIGGMETQYF.

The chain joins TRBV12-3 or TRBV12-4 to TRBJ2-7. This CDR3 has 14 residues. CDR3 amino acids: CASSLGPEGYEQYF.

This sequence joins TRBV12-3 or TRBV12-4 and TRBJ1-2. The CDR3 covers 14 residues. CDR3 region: CASSSGLTLGGYTF.

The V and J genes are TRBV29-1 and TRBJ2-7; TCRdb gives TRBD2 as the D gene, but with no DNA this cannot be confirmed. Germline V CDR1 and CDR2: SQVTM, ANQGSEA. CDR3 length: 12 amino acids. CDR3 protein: CSVEDGGYEQYF.

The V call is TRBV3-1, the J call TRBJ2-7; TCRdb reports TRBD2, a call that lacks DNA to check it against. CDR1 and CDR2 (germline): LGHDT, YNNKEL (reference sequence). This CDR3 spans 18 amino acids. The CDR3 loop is CASSLDPYEGGYVYEQYF.

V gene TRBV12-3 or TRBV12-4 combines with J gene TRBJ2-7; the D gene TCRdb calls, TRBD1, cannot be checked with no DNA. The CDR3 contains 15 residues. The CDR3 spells CASSWPGQGAYEQYF.

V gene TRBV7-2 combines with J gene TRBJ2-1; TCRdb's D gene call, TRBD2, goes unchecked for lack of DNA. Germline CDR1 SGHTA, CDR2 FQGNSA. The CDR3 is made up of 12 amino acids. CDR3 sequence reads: CASRDLNNELFF.

The CDR3 region is CASSSLMGAGGRWQYF. The chain uses TRBV27 and TRBJ2-7; TCRdb returns TRBD2, unconfirmable since there is no DNA. CDR1 MNHEY and CDR2 SMNVEV come from the germline V gene (reference sequence). This CDR3 has 16 residues.

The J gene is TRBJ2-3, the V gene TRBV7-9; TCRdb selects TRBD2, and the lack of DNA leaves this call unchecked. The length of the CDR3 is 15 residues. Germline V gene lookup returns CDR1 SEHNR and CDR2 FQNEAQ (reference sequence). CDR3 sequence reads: CASSPLTSGRDTQYF. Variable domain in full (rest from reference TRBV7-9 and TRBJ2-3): DTGVSQNPRHKITKRGQNVTFRCDPISEHNRLYWYRQTLGQGPEFLTYFQNEAQLEKSRLLSDRFSAERPKGSFSTLEIQRTEQGDSAMYLCASSPLTSGRDTQYFGPGTRLTVL.

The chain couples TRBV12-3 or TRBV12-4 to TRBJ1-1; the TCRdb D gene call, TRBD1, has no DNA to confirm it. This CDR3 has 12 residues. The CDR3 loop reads CASSSPNTEAFF.

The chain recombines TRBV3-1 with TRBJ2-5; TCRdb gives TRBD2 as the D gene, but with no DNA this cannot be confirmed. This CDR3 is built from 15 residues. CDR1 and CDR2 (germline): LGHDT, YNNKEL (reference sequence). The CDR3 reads CASTPAGGPQETQYF.

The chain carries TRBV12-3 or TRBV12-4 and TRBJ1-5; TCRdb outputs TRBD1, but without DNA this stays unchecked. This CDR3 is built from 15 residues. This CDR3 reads CASSLWTGPNQPQHF.

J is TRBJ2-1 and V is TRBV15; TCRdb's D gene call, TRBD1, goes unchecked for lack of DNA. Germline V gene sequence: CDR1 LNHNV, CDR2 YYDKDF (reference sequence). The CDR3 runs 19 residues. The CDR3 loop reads CATSSQFGASGQGRDEQFF.

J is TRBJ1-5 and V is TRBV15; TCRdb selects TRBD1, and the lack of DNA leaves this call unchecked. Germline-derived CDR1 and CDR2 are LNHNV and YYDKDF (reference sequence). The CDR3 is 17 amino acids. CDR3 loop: CATSTALQGLHNQPQHF.

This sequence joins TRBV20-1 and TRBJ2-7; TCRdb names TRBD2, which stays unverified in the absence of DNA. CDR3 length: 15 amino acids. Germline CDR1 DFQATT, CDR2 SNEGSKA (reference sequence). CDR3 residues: CSARDLARVSYEQYF.